This T cell receptor beta chain was profiled in a study of blood T cell repertoires in COVID-19. About the research overall: PBMCs, B-cell-depleted T cells, or T cells were the source of the cDNA or gDNA that made up the material.

Participants reported their clinical history, and cohort assignment relied on those reports. Symptom resolution, clearance, or two negative PCRs marked donors in Cohort 3 as recovered. The sample holds a few counts of this clone. Different DNA sequences within this sample yield the same CDR3. Source study methods: The assay estimated nucleated cells by amplifying reference gene primers. The protocol was immunoSEQ multiplex PCR, while the TCRdb copy is restricted to in-frame clones and leaves out a portion. V and J calls plus clone size are reproduced from that table; the DNA served to infer D and trimming. This table has about 300,000 clones, 85% to 90% appearing once. The CDR3 has 14 residues. Germline loops: CDR1 SGHNT, CDR2 YYREEE (reference sequence). V was cut by 0 bases and J by 1 base, with 7 bases left in between.

This sequence was found in a woman aged 18 to 35 who had recovered from COVID-19. The chain joins TRBV5-4 to TRBJ1-1; the D gene is possibly TRBD1 (5 bases). The sequenced sample consisted of PBMCs or T cells enriched from blood (not recorded which). CDR3: CASSLARANTEAFF. The CDR3 region has the DNA TGTGCCAGCAGCTTGGCCAGGGCGAACACTGAAGCTTTCTTT.